The T cell receptor beta chain under discussion was sequenced for a study of monozygotic twins with cystic fibrosis. The study's findings and limits: Nucleotide-identical clonotype sharing was significantly higher within monozygotic CF twin pairs than between unrelated CF individuals.

The method was immunoSEQ multiplex PCR; TCRdb's version includes in-frame clones alone and lacks a portion of them. The sample includes about 15,000 clones, roughly 91% of them seen just once. Details on this clone: The antigen is undetermined.

V lost 2 bases to trimming and J lost 1 base, with 9 bases between them. The CDR3 covers 15 residues. Looked up from germline, CDR1 is LGHNA and CDR2 is YNFKEQ. The specimen sequenced was blood. This TCR was sampled from a girl aged 2-10 years with cystic fibrosis. The rearrangement links TRBV4-2 to TRBJ1-5, with D perhaps TRBD1 (6 bases). CDR3 DNA sequence: TGTGCCAGCAGCCAACCCGACAGGAGCAATCAGCCCCAGCATTTT. Translated: CASSQPDRSNQPQHF.